These T cell receptor beta chains were read from a single sample in a study of T-cell reconstitution after alpha-beta-depleted transplantation in children. Each CDR3 protein gets one entry after TCRdb re-called the PCR reads with MiXCR. The profile shows around 700,000 distinct CDR3 sequences, about an eighth of them singletons. Sample: PBMCs, taken before TCRalphabeta/CD19-depleted stem cell transplant. These receptors all come from a girl aged 2-10 years with congenital amegakaryocytic thrombocytopenia, due to receive a stem cell transplant. The CDR3 runs from the conserved cysteine through the conserved F or W. Each record gives: V gene, CDR3 length, clone size, D gene, J gene, CDR3 DNA, CDR3 protein. The D gene is left open where the match is weak. Not every row has a clone size; where given, it reads once, few, many or a size class.

v_gene: TRBV10-3; len: 17; abundance: many; d_gene: -; j_gene: TRBJ2-3; CDR3nt: TGTGCCATCAGTGAGTTGGCGGCAGGGGATGTTGCAGATACGCAGTATTTT; CDR3aa: CAISELAAGDVADTQYF
v_gene: TRBV4-1; len: 19; abundance: many; d_gene: TRBD2; j_gene: TRBJ2-5; CDR3nt: TGCGCCAGCAGCCAAGAAATAGGAATAGCGGGAGGGCCGAGAGAGACCCAGTACTTC; CDR3aa: CASSQEIGIAGGPRETQYF
v_gene: TRBV2; len: 15; abundance: few; d_gene: -; j_gene: TRBJ1-6; CDR3nt: TGTGCCAGCACTCCTGCCGTCGCCTATAATTCACCCCTCCACTTT; CDR3aa: CASTPAVAYNSPLHF
v_gene: TRBV28; len: 14; abundance: few; d_gene: TRBD1; j_gene: TRBJ2-5; CDR3nt: TGTGCCAGCAGCCGCGACAGGGCGCAAGAGACCCAGTACTTC; CDR3aa: CASSRDRAQETQYF
v_gene: TRBV20-1; len: 17; abundance: few; d_gene: TRBD2; j_gene: TRBJ2-1; CDR3nt: TGCAGTGCCCAGGAGCGGGGGAAGGGACTATTCCACAATGAGCAGTTCTTC; CDR3aa: CSAQERGKGLFHNEQFF
v_gene: TRBV7-2; len: 13; abundance: many; d_gene: -; j_gene: TRBJ2-5; CDR3nt: TGTGCCAGCAGCTTCCTGCTGTCCGAGACCCAGTACTTC; CDR3aa: CASSFLLSETQYF
v_gene: TRBV20-1; len: 16; abundance: many; d_gene: -; j_gene: TRBJ2-1; CDR3nt: TGCAGTGCTAGAGATGGGGGAGCGAGTACCTACAATGAGCAGTTCTTC; CDR3aa: CSARDGGASTYNEQFF
v_gene: TRBV5-1; len: 15; abundance: many; d_gene: -; j_gene: TRBJ2-7; CDR3nt: TGCGCCAGCAGCTCGACAATATACAGGGACCGGGAGCAGTACTTC; CDR3aa: CASSSTIYRDREQYF
v_gene: TRBV20-1; len: 16; abundance: -; d_gene: -; j_gene: TRBJ2-3; CDR3nt: TGCAGTGCTGACCTGGCTGGGGCTAGCGGCACAGATACGCAGTATTTT; CDR3aa: CSADLAGASGTDTQYF
v_gene: TRBV29-1; len: 11; abundance: many; d_gene: -; j_gene: TRBJ2-1; CDR3nt: TGCAGCCCTAGGGCGGCTGGTGAGCAGTTCTTC; CDR3aa: CSPRAAGEQFF
v_gene: TRBV28; len: 11; abundance: few; d_gene: -; j_gene: TRBJ2-7; CDR3nt: TGTGCCTCCCGACCGCCCTACGAGCAGTACTTC; CDR3aa: CASRPPYEQYF
v_gene: TRBV20-1; len: 16; abundance: many; d_gene: -; j_gene: TRBJ2-1; CDR3nt: TGCAGTGCTAGAGATCTAGGGCTAGTTGCCTACAATGAGCAGTTCTTC; CDR3aa: CSARDLGLVAYNEQFF
v_gene: TRBV18; len: 12; abundance: few; d_gene: -; j_gene: TRBJ2-3; CDR3nt: TGTGCCAGCTCAGCGAACACAGATACGCAGTATTTT; CDR3aa: CASSANTDTQYF
v_gene: TRBV20-1; len: 14; abundance: many; d_gene: TRBD2; j_gene: TRBJ2-7; CDR3nt: TGCAGTGCCCTGACTAGCGGGGGATCCTACGAGCAGTACTTC; CDR3aa: CSALTSGGSYEQYF
v_gene: TRBV7-2; len: 16; abundance: few; d_gene: -; j_gene: TRBJ2-4; CDR3nt: TGTGCCAGCAGCTCCTACCGCTCTCCCGGGGGAAACATTCAGTACTTC; CDR3aa: CASSSYRSPGGNIQYF
v_gene: TRBV5-5; len: 15; abundance: few; d_gene: -; j_gene: TRBJ2-1; CDR3nt: TGTGCCAGCAGCTTGGGGGTCACTAGCTACGGTGAGCAGTTCTTC; CDR3aa: CASSLGVTSYGEQFF
v_gene: TRBV10-3; len: 13; abundance: few; d_gene: -; j_gene: TRBJ2-7; CDR3nt: TGTGCCATCACGGACAGCGAACCCTACGAGCAGTACTTC; CDR3aa: CAITDSEPYEQYF
v_gene: TRBV7-2; len: 15; abundance: many; d_gene: -; j_gene: TRBJ2-5; CDR3nt: TGTGCCAGCAGCTTAGCGATGACTCCTCAAGAGACCCAGTACTTC; CDR3aa: CASSLAMTPQETQYF
v_gene: TRBV5-1; len: 17; abundance: -; d_gene: TRBD2; j_gene: TRBJ2-1; CDR3nt: TGCGCCAGCAGCCCCGGGACTAGCGGGTACTCCTACAATGAGCAGTTCTTC; CDR3aa: CASSPGTSGYSYNEQFF
v_gene: TRBV3-1; len: 15; abundance: many; d_gene: TRBD2; j_gene: TRBJ2-1; CDR3nt: TGTGCCAGCAGCCAAGTACTAGCGGGGAACAATGAGCAGTTCTTC; CDR3aa: CASSQVLAGNNEQFF
v_gene: TRBV11-1; len: 15; abundance: -; d_gene: -; j_gene: TRBJ2-1; CDR3nt: TGTGCCAGCAGCGGTCGAGTCAGCTCCTACAATGAGCAGTTCTTC; CDR3aa: CASSGRVSSYNEQFF
v_gene: TRBV7-9; len: 14; abundance: many; d_gene: TRBD1; j_gene: TRBJ1-5; CDR3nt: TGTGCCAGCAGCCCCGGGACAGCTTATCAGCCCCAGCATTTT; CDR3aa: CASSPGTAYQPQHF